This record looks at one T cell receptor beta chain sequence and its context. The antigen is unknown. V was trimmed by 10 bases and J by 1 base, leaving 26 bases between them. The CDR3 runs 18 residues. CDR1 is ENHRY and CDR2 is SYGVKD in the germline V gene. The data belong to a study of blood T cells in healthy people across ages. Next came a second PCR, run for about 6 to 12 cycles, which used a sample-barcoded 5' primer along with a J-beta primer mix. TCRdb re-called the 5' RACE reads through MiXCR, storing one row per CDR3 protein. The data contain fewer than 900,000 distinct CDR3 sequences, 45% to 50% of them singletons. Notes on the study in general: A roughly linear fall in TCR beta diversity per million T cells was seen with increasing age.

V is TRBV10-3 and J is TRBJ2-1; possibly TRBD2 for D (6 bases). What was sequenced was blood. The origin of this receptor is a woman aged 55 to 70 in good health. As DNA, the CDR3 is TGTGCCACCGGGGGAGGTAGGGAGTTAATAACATCCTACAATGAGCAGTTCTTC. Protein sequence: CATGGGRELITSYNEQFF.